The 7 T cell receptor beta chains below were found in one sample sequenced in a study of cytomegalovirus exposure and HLA in healthy donors. Produced via immunoSEQ multiplex PCR; TCRdb's table is partial and in-frame only. The sample comprises 200,000 or so clones, approximately 84% of which are singletons, and roughly 7% rests with the top ten. Sequences were obtained from PBMCs. Every receptor here comes from a man aged 18 to 29 in good health and CMV-seropositive.

With regard to this clone: Other DNA sequences within the sample encode an identical CDR3. The rearrangement links TRBV6-6 to TRBJ2-7, with D possibly TRBD2 on 6 matching bases. The CDR3 spans 13 residues. Germline CDR1 is MNHNY and CDR2 is SVGAGI (reference sequence). Trimming removed 5 bases at V and 3 bases at J, with 11 bases between. This CDR3 is CASSPGTYYEQYF. CDR3 DNA: TGTGCCAGCAGTCCCGGGACTTACTACGAGCAGTACTTC.

The V gene is TRBV7-8, the J gene TRBJ2-3, with 10 bases identical to TRBD2. CDR3 length: 13 amino acids. Trimming cost V 11 bases and J 8 bases; bases outside gene matches: 10. Per germline, CDR1 SGHVS and CDR2 FQNEAQ. The CDR3: CAVGKREGITQYF. For the CDR3, the DNA is TGTGCCGTAGGGAAGCGGGAGGGTATTACGCAGTATTTT.

In this sample, this clone turned up once. At one boundary the junction diverges from the germline segment, which might be a read error. V gene TRBV5-4 combines with J gene TRBJ1-1; TRBD1 agrees at 10 bases. Germline V gene lookup returns CDR1 SGHNT and CDR2 YYREEE (reference sequence). The CDR3 contains 16 residues. CDR3 residues: CASRLGSGTGALEAFF. As DNA, the CDR3 is TGTGCCAGCAGGTTGGGGTCTGGGACAGGGGCGCTTGAAGCTTTCTTT.

V usage is TRBV27 and J usage is TRBJ1-2; TRBD1 is a possible D gene (5 bases). The V gene lost 6 bases and the J gene lost 4 bases, with 9 bases spanning the gap. CDR1 MNHEY and CDR2 SMNVEV come from the germline V gene (reference sequence). CDR3 length: 12 residues. The CDR3 sequence: CASRNRIYGYTF. Here the CDR3 DNA reads TGTGCCAGCAGAAACAGGATCTATGGCTACACCTTC.

V gene TRBV4-2 combines with J gene TRBJ2-5; 11 bases are a match to TRBD2. The CDR3 covers 16 residues. Germline-derived CDR1 and CDR2 are LGHNA and YNFKEQ. V was clipped by 4 bases and J by 2 bases; unmatched bases: 6. The CDR3 DNA follows: TGTGCCAGCAGCCCGCGACTAGCGGGGAGACAAGAGACCCAGTACTTC. Translated: CASSPRLAGRQETQYF.

The CDR3 sequence: CASSLNGSPYEQYF. CDR3 sequence (DNA): TGTGCCAGCAGCTTGAACGGGAGCCCCTACGAGCAGTACTTC. This rearrangement joins TRBV5-4 to TRBJ2-7, with D perhaps matching TRBD2 (6 bases). This CDR3 is 14 amino acids long. Germline lookup yields CDR1 SGHNT and CDR2 YYREEE (reference sequence). V lost 1 base to trimming and J lost 2 bases, with 10 bases between them.

The genes are TRBV27 and TRBJ1-1; 7 bases map to TRBD1. V lost 0 bases and J lost 5; bases outside the gene matches: 6. Germline V lookup: CDR1 MNHEY, CDR2 SMNVEV (reference sequence). This CDR3 has 15 residues. The CDR3 region is CASSLSGRGWTEAFF. DNA of the CDR3: TGTGCCAGCAGTTTATCAGGCAGGGGGTGGACTGAAGCTTTCTTT.